This T cell receptor beta chain was found in a study of cytomegalovirus exposure and HLA in healthy donors. Study results and caveats: Productive status was seen about 87% or about 30% of the time for most TCR beta V segments in an earlier analysis. TCR beta chain V- and J-gene trimming was linked, in a later analysis, to a missense variant in DCLRE1C. HLA-A and HLA-B allele assignments for most subjects were reportedly predicted accurately using TCR beta sequences. The study had only CMV serostatus as immune exposure information.

Both 60 Vbeta primers and 13 Jbeta primers went into the PCR. Only in-frame clones appear in the TCRdb table, and some are missing; sequencing was by immunoSEQ multiplex PCR. Altogether under 300,000 clones are present, about 81% being singletons, with the ten largest covering about 7.5%. The CDR3 runs to 15 residues. Germline values: CDR1 SGHDT, CDR2 YYEEEE. The junction had 8 bases not matched to a gene; V was cut back by 4 bases and J by 2 bases. On this clone itself: The antigen remains unidentified.

The chain uses TRBV5-6 and TRBJ1-1; 7 bases are shared with TRBD1. The sequence derives from a woman in her sixties or seventies in good health and CMV-seropositive. The sample comprised PBMCs. In DNA, the CDR3 is TGTGCCAGCAGCCCCTCCGGGACAGTAAACACTGAAGCTTTCTTT. Protein: CASSPSGTVNTEAFF.